Here is one TCR beta chain with its context. Its antigen remains unidentified. These data come from a study of identifying expanded T cells in peripheral blood. The data were produced by immunoSEQ multiplex PCR, yet TCRdb's version contains in-frame clones alone and is incomplete. The sample lists 100,000 or so clones; roughly 89% were seen once. General observations from the study: Clone count variance between roughly two-week samples rose with total template count.

What was sequenced was blood. The sequence was obtained from a person aged 18 to 70 in good health.

The DNA for the CDR3 is TGTGCCAGCAAGATGCGGAGCACAGATACGCAGTATTTT. Amino acid sequence: CASKMRSTDTQYF. The rearrangement uses TRBV6-5 and TRBJ2-3; unclear D gene. Trimming took off 7 bases at V and 0 bases at J, with 8 bases between the two ends. CDR3 size: 13 residues. The V gene's germline CDR1 is MNHEY and CDR2 SVGAGI.